One sample yielded the 10 T cell receptor beta chains listed below, sequenced in a study of cytomegalovirus exposure and HLA in healthy donors. Both 60 Vbeta primers and 13 Jbeta primers went into the PCR. The assay was immunoSEQ multiplex PCR, and TCRdb's table has in-frame clones only and misses some. The repertoire includes 150,000 to 200,000 clones, around 80% of them detected once, and roughly 7.1% sits in the top ten. The sample consisted of PBMCs. The receptors stem from a middle-aged woman in good health and CMV-seropositive.

The chain has TRBV7-9 and TRBJ1-2, with TRBD1 matching 7 bases. The ends lost 3 bases at V and 4 bases at J; junction bases unmatched: 2. CDR1 is SEHNR and CDR2 is FQNEAQ in the germline V gene (reference sequence). The CDR3 is 13 amino acids. The CDR3 is CASSLTGPYGYTF. The CDR3 DNA reads TGTGCCAGCAGCTTGACAGGGCCCTATGGCTACACCTTC.

The V call is TRBV7-9, the J call TRBJ1-5, with D unresolved. Between the trimmed V and J ends, which lost 0 bases and 6 bases, there was a span of 6 bases. CDR1 is SEHNR and CDR2 is FQNEAQ in the germline V gene (reference sequence). The CDR3 is 13 amino acids. CDR3 residues: CASSLAAGQPQHF. CDR3 sequence (DNA): TGTGCCAGCAGCTTAGCGGCAGGTCAGCCCCAGCATTTT.

The chain carries TRBV5-1 and TRBJ2-3; D might be TRBD2 (5 bases). Looked up from germline, CDR1 is SGHRS and CDR2 is YFSETQ. There are 15 residues in the CDR3. V shed 1 base and J shed 0 bases, with 9 bases lying between them. CDR3 DNA: TGCGCCAGCAGCTTGAATGGCGGGAGCACAGATACGCAGTATTTT. This codes for CASSLNGGSTDTQYF.

This clone was observed once. The V and J genes are TRBV5-5 and TRBJ1-2; possibly TRBD1 for D (6 bases). This CDR3 spans 16 amino acids. V was trimmed by 4 bases and J by 8 bases, leaving 24 bases between them. Germline V gene data show CDR1 as SGHKS and CDR2 as YYEKEE (reference sequence). Written as DNA, the CDR3 is TGTGCCAGCAGCCCGTTGGCAAGCGGGGGGCTCGGGGGCTACACCTTC. Its protein product is CASSPLASGGLGGYTF.

This clone was detected only once. The chain recombines TRBV6-5 with TRBJ1-2; D is unclear. The ends were cut back, 7 bases at V and 3 bases at J, with 12 bases in the middle. Germline CDR1 is MNHEY and CDR2 is SVGAGI. The CDR3 has 13 residues. CDR3 bases: TGTGCCAGCACCCCCTTCATAGACTATGGCTACACCTTC. Protein product: CASTPFIDYGYTF.

V usage is TRBV11-2 and J usage is TRBJ1-1; TRBD1 aligns across 7 bases. The CDR3 is 14 amino acids. Germline values: CDR1 SGHAT, CDR2 FQNNGV. Losses at the gene ends were 5 bases for V and 8 bases for J; bases not matched to a gene: 11. Here the CDR3 DNA reads TGTGCCAGCAGCCTTAGGACAGGCCAACTCGAAGCTTTCTTT. Protein: CASSLRTGQLEAFF.

This clone was found once. The chain is built from TRBV18 and TRBJ2-1, with TRBD2 matching over 10 bases. Per the germline V gene, CDR1 is KGHSH and CDR2 is LQKENI. V dropped 5 bases and J dropped 0; count of bases not matched to a gene: 4. The CDR3 spans 16 residues. The CDR3 here is CASSITSGDSYNEQFF. CDR3 DNA: TGTGCCAGCTCAATAACTAGCGGGGACTCCTACAATGAGCAGTTCTTC. The full variable domain, with the rest looked up from reference TRBV18 and TRBJ2-1, is NAGVMQNPRHLVRRRGQEARLRCSPMKGHSHVYWYRQLPEEGLKFMVYLQKENIIDESGMPKERFSAEFPKEGPSILRIQQVVRGDSAAYFCASSITSGDSYNEQFFGPGTRLTVL.

The chain carries TRBV6-6 and TRBJ2-1, with TRBD2 matching 8 bases. CDR3 size: 14 residues. Germline CDR1 reads MNHNY; CDR2 reads SVGAGI (reference sequence). Trimming at V came to 5 bases and at J to 4 bases, leaving 4 bases not matched to a gene. DNA for the CDR3: TGTGCCAGCAGTACCGGGACTAGATACAATGAGCAGTTCTTC. It specifies CASSTGTRYNEQFF.

A remark on this clone: The same CDR3 arises from other DNA sequences in this sample as well. This chain connects TRBV19 to TRBJ2-7; 9 bases match TRBD1. Trimming cost V 6 bases and J 4 bases; bases outside gene matches: 7. The CDR3 covers 14 residues. Germline loops: CDR1 LNHDA, CDR2 SQIVND (reference sequence). The CDR3 sequence: CASSPGQGGYEQYF. CDR3 nucleotides: TGTGCCAGTAGCCCGGGACAGGGAGGATACGAGCAGTACTTC. Using reference TRBV19 and TRBJ2-7 for the parts outside the CDR3, the full variable domain is DGGITQSPKYLFRKEGQNVTLSCEQNLNHDAMYWYRQDPGQGLRLIYYSQIVNDFQKGDIAEGYSVSREKKESFPLTVTSAQKNPTAFYLCASSPGQGGYEQYFGPGTRLTVT.

As concerns this clone: Other DNA sequences in this sample translate to the same CDR3. The chain is built from TRBV9 and TRBJ2-2; D is possibly TRBD2 (6 bases). Germline CDR1 SGDLS, CDR2 YYNGEE. Trimming left V 0 bases short and J 5 bases short, with 8 bases between. The CDR3 consists of 14 residues. This CDR3 is CASSVGGGTGELFF. The CDR3, as DNA: TGTGCCAGCAGCGTAGGCGGAGGGACCGGGGAGCTGTTTTTT.